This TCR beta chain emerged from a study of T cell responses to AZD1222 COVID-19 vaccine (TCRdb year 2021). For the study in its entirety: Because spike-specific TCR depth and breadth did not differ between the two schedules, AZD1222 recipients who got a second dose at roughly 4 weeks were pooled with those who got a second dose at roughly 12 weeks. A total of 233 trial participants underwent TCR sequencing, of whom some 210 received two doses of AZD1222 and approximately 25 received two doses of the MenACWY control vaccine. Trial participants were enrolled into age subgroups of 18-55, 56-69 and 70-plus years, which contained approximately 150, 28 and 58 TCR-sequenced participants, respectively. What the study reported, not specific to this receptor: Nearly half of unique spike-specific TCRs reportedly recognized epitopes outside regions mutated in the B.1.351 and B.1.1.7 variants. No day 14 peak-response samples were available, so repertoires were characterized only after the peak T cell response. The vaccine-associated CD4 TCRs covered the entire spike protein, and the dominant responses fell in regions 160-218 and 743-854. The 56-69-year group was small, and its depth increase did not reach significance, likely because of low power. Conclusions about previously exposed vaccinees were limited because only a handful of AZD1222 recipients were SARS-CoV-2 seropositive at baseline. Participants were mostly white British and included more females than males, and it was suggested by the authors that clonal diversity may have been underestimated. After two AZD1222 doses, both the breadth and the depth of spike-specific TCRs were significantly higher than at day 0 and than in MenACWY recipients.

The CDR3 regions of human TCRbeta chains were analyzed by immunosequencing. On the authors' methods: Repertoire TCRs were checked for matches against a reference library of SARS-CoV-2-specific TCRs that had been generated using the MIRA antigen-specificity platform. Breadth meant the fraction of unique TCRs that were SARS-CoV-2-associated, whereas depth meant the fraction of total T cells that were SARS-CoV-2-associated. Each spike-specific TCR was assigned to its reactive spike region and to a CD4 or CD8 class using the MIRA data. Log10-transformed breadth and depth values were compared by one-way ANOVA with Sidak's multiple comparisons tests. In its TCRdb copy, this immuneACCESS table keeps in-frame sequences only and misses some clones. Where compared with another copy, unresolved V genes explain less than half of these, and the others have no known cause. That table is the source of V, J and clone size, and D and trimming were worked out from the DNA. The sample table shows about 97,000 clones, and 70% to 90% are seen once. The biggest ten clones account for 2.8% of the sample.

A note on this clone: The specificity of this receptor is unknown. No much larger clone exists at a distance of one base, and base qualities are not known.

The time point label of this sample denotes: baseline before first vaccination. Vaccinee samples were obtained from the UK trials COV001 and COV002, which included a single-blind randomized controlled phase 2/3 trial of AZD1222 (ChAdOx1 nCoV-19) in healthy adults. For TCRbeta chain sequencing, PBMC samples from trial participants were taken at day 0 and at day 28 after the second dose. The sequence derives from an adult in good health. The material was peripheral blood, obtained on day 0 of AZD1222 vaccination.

The CDR3 protein: CAWSVSPGGHYGYTF. The DNA reads TGTGCCTGGAGTGTAAGCCCCGGGGGCCACTATGGCTACACCTTC. This chain joins TRBV30 to TRBJ1-2; the best D guess is TRBD1, with 6 bases matching. The cysteine opens and the phenylalanine closes a CDR3 of 15 amino acids. Only the CDR3 part of the read is kept: 45 bases, read in frame from the first base. According to the germline V gene (reference sequence), CDR1 reads GTSNPN and CDR2 reads SVGIG. The V and J ends are trimmed by 0 bases and 3 bases, leaving 14 bases between them.